Presented here are 2 T cell receptor beta chains from one specimen sequenced in a study of T-cell reconstitution after alpha-beta-depleted transplantation in children. Unique molecular identifiers were incorporated when the TCRbeta library was constructed. TCRdb re-derived calls from the PCR reads in MiXCR, one entry per CDR3 protein. The sample has 250,000 to 400,000 distinct CDR3 sequences, over 20% seen once. The specimen comprised PBMCs, mostly from graft donor cells, sampled 180 days after TCRalphabeta/CD19-depleted stem cell transplant. These receptors originate from a male patient younger than 18 who had a stem cell transplant for acute lymphoblastic leukemia, so the T cells may come from the graft donor.

This rearrangement joins TRBV27 to TRBJ2-7; perhaps D is TRBD1 or TRBD2 (5 bases each). The CDR3 runs 13 residues. Germline-derived CDR1 and CDR2 are MNHEY and SMNVEV (reference sequence). The V and J ends lost 6 bases and 9 bases respectively, with 18 bases between them. The CDR3 spells CASSGANLFGQYF. DNA of the CDR3: TGTGCCAGCAGCGGGGCCAACCTCTTTGGGCAGTACTTC.

The genes are TRBV20-1 and TRBJ2-3; possibly TRBD1 for D (6 bases). V lost 5 bases, J lost 2 bases, and 14 bases lay in between. Germline values: CDR1 DFQATT, CDR2 SNEGSKA (reference sequence). The CDR3 totals 14 residues. CDR3 coding DNA: TGCAGTGCTGCCGGACAGCACGACACAGATACGCAGTATTTT. Its translation: CSAAGQHDTDTQYF.